Below, 18 T cell receptor beta chains from the same sample are listed, as sequenced in a study of T cell repertoires in cytomegalovirus infection. TCRdb fed the reads into MiXCR, producing one record per CDR3 protein. The sample has about 260,000 distinct CDR3 sequences, less than 9.5% seen once. The sample consisted of PBMCs. All receptors derive from a human donor in good health (CMV status not recorded). Some clones in this sample may be carry-over from other donors' samples.

Many counts were recorded for this clonotype. The CDR3 DNA follows: TGTGCCAGCAGCCCCGAGCGGGGGGTTAACACTGAAGCTTTCTTT. Protein: CASSPERGVNTEAFF. The chain combines TRBV7-9 with TRBJ1-1; D may be TRBD1 (5 bases). CDR3 length: 15 amino acids. The germline V and J ends were trimmed by 5 bases and 2 bases, with 15 bases remaining between them. In germline, CDR1 is SEHNR, CDR2 FQNEAQ (reference sequence). The full variable domain, rest sourced from reference TRBV7-9 and TRBJ1-1, is DTGVSQNPRHKITKRGQNVTFRCDPISEHNRLYWYRQTLGQGPEFLTYFQNEAQLEKSRLLSDRFSAERPKGSFSTLEIQRTEQGDSAMYLCASSPERGVNTEAFFGQGTRLTVV.

There are many counts of this clonotype. The chain recombines TRBV7-3 with TRBJ2-5, with D possibly matching TRBD2 (6 bases). Germline-derived CDR1 and CDR2 are SGHTA and FQGTGA. This CDR3 is built from 14 residues. V was trimmed by 6 bases and J by 2 bases, leaving 13 bases between them. As DNA, the CDR3 is TGTGCCAGCAGTCGAGGAGGGGCACAAGAGACCCAGTACTTC. Amino acids: CASSRGGAQETQYF.

This clonotype was seen at least ten times. V and J are TRBV7-2 and TRBJ2-7; TRBD1 matches at 7 bases. Germline loops: CDR1 SGHTA, CDR2 FQGNSA. The CDR3 runs to 16 residues. V lost 4 bases and J lost 4; bases outside the gene matches: 13. DNA for the CDR3: TGTGCCAGCAGCTCAGACTCCGGGACAGCCCTGTACGAGCAGTACTTC. Amino acids: CASSSDSGTALYEQYF.

In this sample, this clonotype turned up a few times. The chain links TRBV7-6 to TRBJ2-3; D remains unclear. Germline values: CDR1 SGHVS, CDR2 FNYEAQ. V was pared by 0 bases and J by 6 bases, with 7 bases between. The CDR3 has 13 residues. The CDR3 here is CASSLAQWDTQYF. The CDR3 nucleotides are TGTGCCAGCAGCTTAGCCCAGTGGGATACGCAGTATTTT.

This clonotype was detected only a few times. J is TRBJ2-3 and V is TRBV29-1; a possible D gene is TRBD1 (7 bases). Germline V lookup: CDR1 SQVTM, CDR2 ANQGSEA. V lost 7 bases, J lost 5 bases, and 16 bases lay in between. The CDR3 totals 13 residues. This chain's CDR3 is CSARTGAGDTQYF. The CDR3 bases are TGCAGCGCCCGGACAGGAGCGGGAGATACGCAGTATTTT.

This clonotype was seen many times. CDR3 bases: TGTGCCAGCAGCCCAGCGGGTAGACAGGGATCAAGTAATTCACCCCTCCACTTT. The encoded protein is CASSPAGRQGSSNSPLHF. This sequence joins TRBV7-2 and TRBJ1-6; 7 bases are a match to TRBD1. Per the germline V gene, CDR1 is SGHTA and CDR2 is FQGNSA. The CDR3 totals 18 residues. After removal of 5 bases from V and 6 bases from J, the junction contained 16 bases not matched to a gene.

This clonotype was seen ten or more times. Germline and junction disagree at one end, which may indicate a read error. This chain joins TRBV25-1 and TRBJ1-1; 9 nucleotides line up with TRBD1. The length of the CDR3 is 15 residues. CDR1 is MGHDK, CDR2 SYGVNS, per germline. CDR3 sequence reads: CASSARDRERLPPLF. The DNA of the CDR3 is TGTGCCAGCAGTGCCAGGGACAGGGAGAGGCTACCCCCCCTCTTT.

Many counts were recorded for this clonotype. The V and J genes are TRBV28 and TRBJ1-2; no definite D call. In germline, CDR1 is MDHEN, CDR2 SYDVKM. V lost 5 bases to trimming and J lost 4 bases, with 14 bases between them. The length of the CDR3 is 14 residues. The CDR3 DNA sequence: TGTGCCAGCAGTCAGATCCCGGAAGGCTATGGCTACACCTTC. Its translation: CASSQIPEGYGYTF.

This clonotype was observed many times. This rearrangement joins TRBV12-5 to TRBJ2-1, with 7 bases aligning to TRBD2. CDR3 length equals 17 residues. Germline CDR1 is LGHNT and CDR2 is FRNRAP. J gave up 0 bases and V 0 bases, and 5 bases lay outside the gene matches. The CDR3 spells CASGLVVLAGSYNEQFF. CDR3 DNA: TGTGCTAGTGGTTTGGTCGTATTAGCGGGCTCCTACAATGAGCAGTTCTTC.

This clonotype was found many times. This chain connects TRBV12-3 or TRBV12-4 to TRBJ1-2, with D perhaps TRBD1 (5 bases). CDR3 length: 15 residues. Trimming cost V 6 bases and J 3 bases, with 17 bases left between them. The CDR3 protein is CASSPAGKGDYGYTF. DNA for the CDR3: TGTGCCAGCAGCCCCGCGGGGAAAGGGGACTATGGCTACACCTTC.

This chain links TRBV4-2 with TRBJ1-3; perhaps TRBD1 as D (5 bases). This CDR3 is built from 15 residues. With 0 bases removed from V and 2 bases from J, the gap between germline ends came to 8 bases. Germline values: CDR1 LGHNA, CDR2 YNFKEQ. The CDR3: CASSQELRAGNTIYF. The CDR3 nucleotides are TGTGCCAGCAGCCAAGAGCTCAGGGCTGGAAACACCATATATTTT.

The rearrangement uses TRBV5-1 and TRBJ1-4; 7 bases match TRBD1. The CDR3 has 13 residues. Germline values: CDR1 SGHRS, CDR2 YFSETQ. V gave up 5 bases and J gave up 2 bases; unmatched junction bases: 0. The CDR3 DNA reads TGCGCCAGCAGACAGGGGACTAATGAAAAACTGTTTTTT. It codes for CASRQGTNEKLFF.

This clonotype occurred many times. J is TRBJ2-5 and V is TRBV7-2; TRBD2 might be the D (5 bases). The CDR3 has 15 residues. Germline CDR1 is SGHTA and CDR2 is FQGNSA. The V end was cut by 2 bases, the J end by 4 bases, with 14 bases between. In nucleotides, the CDR3 is TGTGCCAGCAGCTTACAAGGGCTGGAGGCAGAGACCCAGTACTTC. Amino acids: CASSLQGLEAETQYF.

The chain carries TRBV7-3 and TRBJ2-5; 10 bases match TRBD1. CDR3 length: 17 residues. J was trimmed by 5 bases and V by 1 base; bases with no gene match: 10. The germline CDR1 and CDR2 sequences are SGHTA and FQGTGA. In DNA, the CDR3 is TGTGCCAGCAGCTTAAGGGGACCGACAGGGGGCCCCGAGACCCAGTACTTC. Protein: CASSLRGPTGGPETQYF.

The V and J genes are TRBV11-1 and TRBJ2-7; 8 nucleotides match TRBD1. V lost 5 bases to trimming and J lost 4 bases; unmatched junction nucleotides: 10. CDR3 size: 15 residues. Germline V gives CDR1 SGHAT, CDR2 FQDESV (reference sequence). CDR3 coding DNA: TGTGCCAGCAGCCCCCCGCGCAGGGGGCATTACGAGCAGTACTTC. Its translation: CASSPPRRGHYEQYF.

This clonotype was picked up a small number of times. The chain recombines TRBV19 with TRBJ2-7; TRBD1 agrees at 8 bases. CDR3 length equals 13 residues. Germline assignment: CDR1 LNHDA and CDR2 SQIVND (reference sequence). The ends lost 5 bases at V and 2 bases at J; junction bases unmatched: 2. This CDR3 is CASSRQGTYEQYF. CDR3 bases: TGTGCCAGTAGTCGACAGGGGACCTACGAGCAGTACTTC.

A word on this clonotype: One base away lies a much larger clone, so this may be a sequencing read error. The chain couples TRBV7-4 to TRBJ1-2; TRBD1 might be the D (5 bases). Trimming cost V 5 bases and J 7 bases, with 14 bases left between them. This CDR3 is 13 amino acids long. The germline V gene has CDR1 SGHVT and CDR2 SQSDAQ. CDR3 sequence reads: CASSAGFACGYTF. In DNA form, the CDR3 reads TGTGCCAGCAGCGCAGGGTTTGCTTGTGGCTACACCTTC.

The V and J genes are TRBV5-1 and TRBJ2-5; TRBD2 matches 14 bases. The CDR3 loop spans 14 amino acids. The ends lost 7 bases at V and 1 base at J; junction bases unmatched: 0. The germline V gene has CDR1 SGHRS and CDR2 YFSETQ. The CDR3 reads CASGTSGSQETQYF. DNA of the CDR3: TGCGCCAGCGGGACTAGCGGGAGCCAAGAGACCCAGTACTTC.